This T cell receptor (beta chain) was recovered during a study of regulatory T cells in long-lasting Graves disease. With iRepertoire HTBI primers and Arm-PCR of CDR3 regions, TCR beta libraries were built. TCRdb independently ran MiXCR on the multiplex PCR reads; one entry per CDR3 protein. The sample lists some 400,000 distinct CDR3 sequences; about 15% were seen once. Germline values: CDR1 LNHDA, CDR2 SQIVND (reference sequence). V lost 4 bases and J lost 2, with 16 bases in between. The CDR3 has 16 residues. This sample's time point: newly diagnosed GD, antithyroid drugs for less than 3 months. The TCR library was made from RNA extracted from PBMCs. This same sample was also taken into another study, of T cells in Graves' hyperthyroidism and ophthalmopathy.

The sequences come from peripheral blood mononuclear cells (PBMCs), collected at new diagnosis, from a patient treated with antithyroid drugs. This receptor was taken from a woman in her 30s with Graves disease. The rearrangement uses TRBV19 and TRBJ2-3; TRBD2 might be the D (6 bases). The CDR3 region has the DNA TGTGCCAGTAGTACATCGGGACTCCTGATCACAGATACGCAGTATTTT. The encoded protein is CASSTSGLLITDTQYF.